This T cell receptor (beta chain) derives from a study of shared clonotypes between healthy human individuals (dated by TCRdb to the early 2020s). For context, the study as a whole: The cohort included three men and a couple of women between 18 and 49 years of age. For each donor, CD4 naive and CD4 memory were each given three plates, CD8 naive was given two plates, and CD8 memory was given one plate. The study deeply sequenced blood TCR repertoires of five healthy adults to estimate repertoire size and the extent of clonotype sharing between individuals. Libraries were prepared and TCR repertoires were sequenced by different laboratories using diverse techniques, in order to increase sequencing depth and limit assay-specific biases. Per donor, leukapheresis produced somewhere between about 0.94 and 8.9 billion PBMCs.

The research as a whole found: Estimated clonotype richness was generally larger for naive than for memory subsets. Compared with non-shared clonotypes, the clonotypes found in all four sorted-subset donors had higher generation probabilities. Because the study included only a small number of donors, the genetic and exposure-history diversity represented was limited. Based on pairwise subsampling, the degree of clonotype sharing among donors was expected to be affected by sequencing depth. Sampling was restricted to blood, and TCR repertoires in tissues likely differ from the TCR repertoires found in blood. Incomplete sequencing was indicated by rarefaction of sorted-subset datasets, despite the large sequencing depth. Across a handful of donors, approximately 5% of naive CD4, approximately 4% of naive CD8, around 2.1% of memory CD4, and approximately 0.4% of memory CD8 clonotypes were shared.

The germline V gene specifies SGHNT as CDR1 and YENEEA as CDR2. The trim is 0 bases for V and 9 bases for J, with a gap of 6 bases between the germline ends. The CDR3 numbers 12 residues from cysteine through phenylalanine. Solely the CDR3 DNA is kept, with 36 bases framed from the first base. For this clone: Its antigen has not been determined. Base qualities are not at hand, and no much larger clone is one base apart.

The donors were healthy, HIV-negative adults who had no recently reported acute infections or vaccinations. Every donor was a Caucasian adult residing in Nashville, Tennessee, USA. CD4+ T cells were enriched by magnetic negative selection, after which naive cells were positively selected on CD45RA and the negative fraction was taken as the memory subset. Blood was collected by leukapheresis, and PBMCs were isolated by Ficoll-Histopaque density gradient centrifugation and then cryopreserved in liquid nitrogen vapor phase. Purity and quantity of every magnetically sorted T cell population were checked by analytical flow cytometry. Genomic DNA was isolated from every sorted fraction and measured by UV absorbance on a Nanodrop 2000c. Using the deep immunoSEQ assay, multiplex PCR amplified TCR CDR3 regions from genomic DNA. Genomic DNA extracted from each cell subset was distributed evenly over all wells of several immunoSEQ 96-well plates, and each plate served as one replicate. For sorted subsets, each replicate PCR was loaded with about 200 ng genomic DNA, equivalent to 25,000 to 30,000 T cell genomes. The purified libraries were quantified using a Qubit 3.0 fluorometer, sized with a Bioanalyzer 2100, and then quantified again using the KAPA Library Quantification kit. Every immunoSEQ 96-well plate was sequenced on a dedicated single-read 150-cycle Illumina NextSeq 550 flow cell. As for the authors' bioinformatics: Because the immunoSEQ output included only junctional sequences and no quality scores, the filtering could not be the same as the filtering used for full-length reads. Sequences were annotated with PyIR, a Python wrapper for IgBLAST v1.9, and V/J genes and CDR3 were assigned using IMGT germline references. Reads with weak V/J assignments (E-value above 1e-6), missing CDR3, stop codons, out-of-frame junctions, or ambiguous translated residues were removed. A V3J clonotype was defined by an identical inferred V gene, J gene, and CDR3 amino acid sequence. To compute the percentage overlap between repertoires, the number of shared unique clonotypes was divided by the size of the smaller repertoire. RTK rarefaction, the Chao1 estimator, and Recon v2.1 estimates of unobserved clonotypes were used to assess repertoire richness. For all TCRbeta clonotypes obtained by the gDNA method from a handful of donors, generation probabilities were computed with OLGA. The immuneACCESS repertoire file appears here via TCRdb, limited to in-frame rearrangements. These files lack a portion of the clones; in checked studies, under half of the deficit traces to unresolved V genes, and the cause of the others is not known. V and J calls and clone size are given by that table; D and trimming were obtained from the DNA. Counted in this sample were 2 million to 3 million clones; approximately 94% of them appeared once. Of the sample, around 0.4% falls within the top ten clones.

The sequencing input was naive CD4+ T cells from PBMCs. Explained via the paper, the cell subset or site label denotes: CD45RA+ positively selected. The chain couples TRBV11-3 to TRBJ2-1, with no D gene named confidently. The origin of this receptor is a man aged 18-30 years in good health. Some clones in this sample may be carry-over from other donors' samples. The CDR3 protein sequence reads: CASSLEVGEQFF. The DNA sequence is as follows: TGTGCCAGCAGCTTAGAGGTTGGTGAGCAGTTCTTC.